A selection of T cell receptor beta chains follows, all from one sample in a study of blood T cell repertoires in COVID-19. Assay: immunoSEQ multiplex PCR; the TCRdb copy retains only in-frame clones and omits some. The sample has about 160,000 clones; roughly 81% are singletons. The sequenced sample was peripheral blood. The receptors derive from a woman aged 60 to 75 with COVID-19, enrolled during active disease. Both conserved end residues are part of each CDR3. The D gene is left open where the match is weak. Some rows have no size entry. The others give once, few or many, or a class for an expanded clone.

TRBV5-4	NA	NA	TRBJ1-5	TGTGCCAGCAGCTTAGGAGGGGTGGGCAATCAGCCCCAGCATTTT	CASSLGGVGNQPQHF
TRBV7-9	once	NA	TRBJ2-5	TGTGCCAGCAGCCCGGGACTCCTGTACCAAGAGACCCAGTACTTC	CASSPGLLYQETQYF
TRBV10-3	NA	TRBD1	TRBJ2-7	TGTGCCATCAGTGAGTCGGACAGGTCGTTTCGTTACGAGCAGTACTTC	CAISESDRSFRYEQYF
TRBV19	NA	TRBD1	TRBJ1-4	TGTGCCAGTAGGAGCGACAGGGGTGAAAAACTGTTTTTT	CASRSDRGEKLFF
TRBV7-8	NA	TRBD1	TRBJ2-1	TGTGCCAGCAGCATACAGGGGAATCTTGGCAATGAGCAGTTCTTC	CASSIQGNLGNEQFF
TRBV11-2	NA	NA	TRBJ1-2	TGTGCCAGCAGCCAAGGACTTACTGGTGGGGGCTACACCTTC	CASSQGLTGGGYTF
TRBV7-3	NA	NA	TRBJ1-1	TGTGCCAGCAGCTCTACCCCGTTTGGCACTGAAGCTTTCTTT	CASSSTPFGTEAFF
TRBV9	NA	NA	TRBJ1-6	TGTGCCAGCAGCGGTATGTCGAGCTCCTATAATTCACCCCTCCACTTT	CASSGMSSSYNSPLHF
TRBV19	once	NA	TRBJ2-5	TGTGCCAGTAGTATTTTGGGCAGGAAAGAGACCCAGTACTTC	CASSILGRKETQYF
TRBV6-5	NA	NA	TRBJ1-1	TGTGCCAGCAGTTATAACCCCGCAGGGAAAACTGAAGCTTTCTTT	CASSYNPAGKTEAFF
TRBV7-8	NA	TRBD1	TRBJ1-1	TGTGCCAGCAGCCTTCTACAGGGGAAGGCTGAAGCTTTCTTT	CASSLLQGKAEAFF
TRBV30	NA	NA	TRBJ1-1	TGTGCCTGTCGCCGGACTCTGAACACTGAAGCTTTCTTT	CACRRTLNTEAFF
TRBV7-8	few	TRBD1	TRBJ1-1	TGTGCCAGTTGGACAGGGGCCGGCACTGAAGCTTTCTTT	CASWTGAGTEAFF
TRBV9	once	TRBD2	TRBJ2-1	TGTGCCAGCAGCGTAGCTAGCGGGAGGGCCATCTACAATGAGCAGTTCTTC	CASSVASGRAIYNEQFF
TRBV5-1	NA	NA	TRBJ1-4	TGCGCCAGCAGCTTGGGACAGGCTGGTGAAAAACTGTTTTTT	CASSLGQAGEKLFF
TRBV18	NA	NA	TRBJ1-3	TGTGCCAGCTCGCAGAAGACGGGGGCTGGAAACACCATATATTTT	CASSQKTGAGNTIYF
TRBV29-1	NA	NA	TRBJ2-1	TGCAGCTCGCCCAGCGGGTACAATGAGCAGTTCTTC	CSSPSGYNEQFF
TRBV6-5	NA	TRBD1	TRBJ1-6	TGTGCCAGCAGTTACTCGAGGGGGCCGAGTTCACCCCTCCACTTT	CASSYSRGPSSPLHF
TRBV5-1	NA	NA	TRBJ2-1	TGCGCCAGCAGCTTGGTGCATAGCGGCCTGCGACATGAGCAGTTCTTC	CASSLVHSGLRHEQFF
TRBV9	NA	TRBD1	TRBJ2-7	TGTGCCAGCAGCCTGGGACAGGGGGGATCCTACGAGCAGTACTTC	CASSLGQGGSYEQYF